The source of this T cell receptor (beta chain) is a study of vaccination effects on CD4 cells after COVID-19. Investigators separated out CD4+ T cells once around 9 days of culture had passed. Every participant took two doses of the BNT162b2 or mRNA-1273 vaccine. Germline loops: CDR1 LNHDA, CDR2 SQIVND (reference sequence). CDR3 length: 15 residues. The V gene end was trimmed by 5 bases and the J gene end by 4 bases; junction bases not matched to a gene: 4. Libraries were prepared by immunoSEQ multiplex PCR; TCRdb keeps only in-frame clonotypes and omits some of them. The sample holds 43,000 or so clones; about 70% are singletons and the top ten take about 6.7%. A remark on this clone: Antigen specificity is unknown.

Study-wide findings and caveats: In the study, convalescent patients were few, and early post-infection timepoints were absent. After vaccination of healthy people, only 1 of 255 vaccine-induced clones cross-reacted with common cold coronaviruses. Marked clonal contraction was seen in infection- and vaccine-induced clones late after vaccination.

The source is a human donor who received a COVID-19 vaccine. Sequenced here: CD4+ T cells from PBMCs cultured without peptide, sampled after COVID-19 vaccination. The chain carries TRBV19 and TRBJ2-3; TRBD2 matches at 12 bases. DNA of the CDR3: TGTGCCAGTAGTCCTAGCGGGGGGGGGTCAGATACGCAGTATTTT. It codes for CASSPSGGGSDTQYF.